The 16 T cell receptor beta chains below come from one sample, sequenced in a study of blood T cell repertoires in COVID-19. Generated by immunoSEQ multiplex PCR, the TCRdb table keeps only in-frame clones and is missing some. The table has about 200,000 clones, roughly 80% seen once. The sequenced material came from PBMCs or T cells enriched from blood (not recorded which). The receptors were gathered from a woman in her sixties with acute COVID-19.

CDR3 sequence reads: CASSRGHPYGYTF. CDR3 nucleotides: TGTGCCAGCAGCAGGGGACATCCATATGGCTACACCTTC. The rearrangement uses TRBV5-6 and TRBJ1-2; tentatively, D is TRBD1 (6 bases). V shed 4 bases and J shed 5 bases, with 12 bases lying between them. The CDR3 sequence is 13 residues long. Germline V gene data show CDR1 as SGHDT and CDR2 as YYEEEE.

This sequence joins TRBV27 and TRBJ1-1; 11 nucleotides agree with TRBD1. J was trimmed by 1 base and V by 6 bases; bases with no gene match: 1. Germline V gives CDR1 MNHEY, CDR2 SMNVEV (reference sequence). This CDR3 contains 14 residues. CDR3 protein: CASRGTGGNTEAFF. The CDR3 DNA is TGTGCCAGCAGGGGGACAGGGGGGAACACTGAAGCTTTCTTT.

V is TRBV9 and J is TRBJ1-1, with D maybe TRBD1 (5 bases). The CDR3 is 15 residues long. Deletions cut 0 bases from V and 3 bases from J, with 12 bases between. Germline V CDR1 and CDR2: SGDLS, YYNGEE. CDR3 nucleotide sequence: TGTGCCAGCAGCGTAGTTGGGGCTAAGGACACTGAAGCTTTCTTT. Translated: CASSVVGAKDTEAFF.

The chain recombines TRBV5-6 with TRBJ2-3; 9 positions match TRBD2. The CDR3 has 17 residues. V lost 1 base to trimming and J lost 0 bases; unmatched junction nucleotides: 6. From germline, CDR1 is SGHDT and CDR2 YYEEEE. The CDR3 region has the DNA TGTGCCAGCAGCTTGCCCCTAGCGGGGCCTAGCACAGATACGCAGTATTTT. It yields the protein CASSLPLAGPSTDTQYF.

The chain couples TRBV7-6 to TRBJ2-2, with D hard to call. The germline V gene has CDR1 SGHVS and CDR2 FNYEAQ. Trimming took off 4 bases at V and 6 bases at J, with 6 bases between the two ends. The CDR3 is made up of 12 amino acids. The CDR3: CASSSVAGELFF. The DNA for the CDR3 is TGTGCCAGCAGCTCAGTTGCCGGGGAGCTGTTTTTT.

The chain recombines TRBV27 with TRBJ2-2; 8 bases map to TRBD1. After removal of 5 bases from V and 6 bases from J, the junction contained 5 bases not matched to a gene. This CDR3 is built from 14 residues. CDR1 and CDR2 from the germline V gene are MNHEY and SMNVEV (reference sequence). The CDR3 here is CASSLDRGAGELFF. DNA of the CDR3: TGTGCCAGCAGTCTAGACAGGGGTGCCGGGGAGCTGTTTTTT.

This chain joins TRBV28 and TRBJ1-6, with a weak D call TRBD1 (6 bases). The V gene's germline CDR1 is MDHEN and CDR2 SYDVKM. This CDR3 contains 14 residues. The V gene lost 7 bases and the J gene lost 9 bases, with 16 bases spanning the gap. This chain's CDR3 is CASILRGASSPLHF. For the CDR3, the DNA is TGTGCCAGCATTCTACGGGGGGCGTCTTCACCCCTCCACTTT.

CDR3 sequence: CASSFRDREDEKLFF. In DNA, the CDR3 is TGTGCCAGCAGCTTCAGGGACAGGGAAGATGAAAAACTGTTTTTT. The genes are TRBV7-9 and TRBJ1-4; 9 nucleotides match TRBD1. Germline trimming cut 3 bases from V and 6 bases from J; bases unmatched to any gene: 5. CDR1 is SEHNR and CDR2 is FQNEAQ in the germline V gene (reference sequence). The CDR3 spans 15 residues.

This clone occurred once. Here the CDR3 reads CASSQRFPGGHEQYF. The CDR3, as DNA: TGTGCCAGCAGCCAACGGTTTCCAGGGGGTCACGAGCAGTACTTC. V usage is TRBV4-2 and J usage is TRBJ2-7; 7 nucleotides align to TRBD1. The germline V gene has CDR1 LGHNA and CDR2 YNFKEQ. V lost 2 bases and J lost 5; bases outside the gene matches: 9. CDR3 length: 15 residues.

This clone was seen just once. The chain combines TRBV7-2 with TRBJ1-5, with no clear D. Trimming left V 5 bases short and J 4 bases short, with 9 bases between. Germline CDR1 and CDR2: SGHTA and FQGNSA. CDR3 length: 13 amino acids. CDR3 in amino acids: CASSLGLNQPQHF. The CDR3 DNA sequence: TGTGCCAGCAGCCTTGGACTTAATCAGCCCCAGCATTTT.

V usage is TRBV2 and J usage is TRBJ2-2, with TRBD2 identical over 8 bases. The V gene's germline CDR1 is SNHLY and CDR2 FYNNEI. J gave up 5 bases and V 8 bases, and 1 base lay outside the gene matches. The CDR3 contains 12 residues. Here the CDR3 DNA reads TGTGCCAGCCCGGGGGGGACCGGGGAGCTGTTTTTT. Encoded protein: CASPGGTGELFF.

This clone was observed once. This sequence joins TRBV5-3 and TRBJ1-2, with a tentative D call TRBD1 (5 bases). TRBV5-3 is identified as an open reading frame with a role that is uncertain. Trimming left V 2 bases short and J 6 bases short, with 14 bases between. The CDR3 is made up of 14 amino acids. The CDR3 reads CARSFMGLVNGYTF. CDR3 sequence (DNA): TGTGCCAGAAGCTTTATGGGGCTCGTAAATGGCTACACCTTC.

This sequence joins TRBV7-2 and TRBJ1-2; D gene uncertain. This CDR3 region has 17 residues. The germline gives CDR1 SGHTA, CDR2 FQGNSA. Trimming removed 6 bases from V and 7 bases from J, with 27 bases in between. DNA of the CDR3: TGTGCCAGCAGTTCTTACTTATCCCCTCACCCCACGGGTGGCTACACCTTC. It is translated as CASSSYLSPHPTGGYTF.

The rearrangement uses TRBV5-4 and TRBJ1-4; D might be TRBD1 (6 bases). CDR1 is SGHNT, CDR2 YYREEE, per germline (reference sequence). The V end was cut by 3 bases, the J end by 8 bases, with 17 bases between. The CDR3 runs to 15 residues. The CDR3 region has the DNA TGTGCCAGCAGCTCCCCGAATCGGCAGGGGGAAAAACTGTTTTTT. Protein: CASSSPNRQGEKLFF.

The chain links TRBV3-1 (or the pseudogene TRBV3-2) to TRBJ2-5, with 9 bases identical to TRBD2. V lost 1 base and J lost 5; bases outside the gene matches: 5. CDR1 and CDR2 from the germline V gene are LGHDT and YNNKEL (reference sequence). The CDR3 length is 15 residues. CDR3 bases: TGTGCCAGCAGCCAAGGCGGGAGGGCCCTGGAGACCCAGTACTTC. Translated, it gives CASSQGGRALETQYF.

This chain links TRBV10-2 with TRBJ1-5; D is undetermined. In germline, CDR1 is WSHSY, CDR2 SAAADI. Trimming cost V 7 bases and J 0 bases, with 7 bases left between them. This CDR3 contains 13 residues. CDR3 bases: TGCGCCAGCACGGGTCTTAGCAATCAGCCCCAGCATTTT. It specifies CASTGLSNQPQHF.